This TCR beta chain was sequenced in a study of cytomegalovirus exposure and HLA in healthy donors. This clone appeared a few times. Primers included in the PCR were 60 Vbeta and 13 Jbeta primers. Profiled with immunoSEQ multiplex PCR; TCRdb holds only in-frame clones, not every one. The table includes 120,000 or so clones, more than 60% detected once. CDR1 is MNHEY, CDR2 SMNVEV, per germline (reference sequence). The CDR3 totals 15 residues. The J segment lost 6 bases and the V segment lost 6 bases, leaving 13 bases of the junction unmatched. This sequence originates from a woman aged 40 to 50 in good health and CMV-seropositive. The chain has TRBV27 and TRBJ1-2; TRBD1 agrees at 7 bases. Sequencing used PBMCs. CDR3 sequence (DNA): TGTGCCAGCAGCCACACAATGGGGACAGCAAATGGCTACACCTTC. Amino acids: CASSHTMGTANGYTF.